This TCR beta chain derives from a study of chemoradiotherapy in HPV16-positive cancers. CDR3 length: 15 residues. Germline CDR1 reads MNHNS; CDR2 reads SASEGT. Trimming cost V 7 bases and J 0 bases, with 14 bases left between them. Generated by immunoSEQ multiplex PCR, the TCRdb table keeps only in-frame clones and is missing some. This sample yields roughly 3,900 clones, of which about 78% are seen a single time; around 10% belongs to the top ten. The source is a human donor with HPV-associated anogenital cancer. The input for sequencing was tumor tissue, taken from a patient who underwent chemoradiotherapy. The chain couples TRBV6-1 to TRBJ2-3; TRBD1 might be the D (6 bases). CDR3: CASTSGHTSTDTQYF. CDR3 in DNA: TGTGCCAGCACCTCGGGACACACTAGCACAGATACGCAGTATTTT.